A selection of T cell receptor beta chains follows, all from one sample in a study of blood T cell repertoires in COVID-19. TCRdb's table, derived via immunoSEQ multiplex PCR, lists solely in-frame clones and lacks some. The sample has about 15,000 clones; 70% to 80% are singletons. The sample consisted of peripheral blood. These TCRs come from a human donor in a cohort sampled during active COVID-19. Both conserved end residues are part of each CDR3. Each record gives: J gene, clone size, V gene, D gene, CDR3 protein, CDR3 DNA. The D gene is left open where the match is weak. Part of the rows lack a size; the others show once, few, many or a class for expanded clones.

J gene: TRBJ2-7; clone size: .; V gene: TRBV19; D gene: TRBD1; CDR3 protein: CASSRGQGSYEQYF; CDR3 DNA: TGTGCCAGTAGTCGGGGACAGGGATCCTACGAGCAGTACTTC
J gene: TRBJ2-7; clone size: .; V gene: TRBV28; D gene: TRBD2; CDR3 protein: CASHRASGSYEQYF; CDR3 DNA: TGTGCCAGTCACAGGGCTAGCGGGAGCTACGAGCAGTACTTC
J gene: TRBJ2-3; clone size: .; V gene: TRBV5-1; D gene: TRBD2; CDR3 protein: CASSPGLAGSTDTQYF; CDR3 DNA: TGCGCCAGCAGCCCGGGACTAGCGGGAAGCACAGATACGCAGTATTTT
J gene: TRBJ2-4; clone size: .; V gene: TRBV21-1; D gene: .; CDR3 protein: CASSPDRPPAKNIQYF; CDR3 DNA: TGTGCCAGCAGCCCGGACAGACCGCCTGCCAAAAACATTCAGTACTTC
J gene: TRBJ2-1; clone size: .; V gene: TRBV11-1; D gene: .; CDR3 protein: CASSSSSDYNEQFF; CDR3 DNA: TGTGCCAGCAGCTCTTCTAGCGATTACAATGAGCAGTTCTTC
J gene: TRBJ1-5; clone size: .; V gene: TRBV5-4; D gene: TRBD1; CDR3 protein: CASSAGTGGRDQPQHF; CDR3 DNA: TGTGCCAGCAGCGCTGGGACAGGGGGACGGGATCAGCCCCAGCATTTT
J gene: TRBJ2-7; clone size: .; V gene: TRBV5-1; D gene: TRBD2; CDR3 protein: CASSLGWGGSNDEQYF; CDR3 DNA: TGCGCCAGCAGCTTAGGCTGGGGCGGGAGTAACGACGAGCAGTACTTC
J gene: TRBJ1-6; clone size: .; V gene: TRBV7-9; D gene: .; CDR3 protein: CASSSDMNYSPLHF; CDR3 DNA: TGTGCCAGCAGCTCGGACATGAACTATTCACCCCTCCACTTT
J gene: TRBJ2-1; clone size: .; V gene: TRBV6-5; D gene: .; CDR3 protein: CASSLDGDNEQFF; CDR3 DNA: TGTGCCAGCAGTTTGGACGGGGACAATGAGCAGTTCTTC
J gene: TRBJ2-2; clone size: .; V gene: TRBV9; D gene: TRBD2; CDR3 protein: CASSFGLAGGTGELFF; CDR3 DNA: TGTGCCAGCAGCTTCGGACTAGCGGGAGGCACCGGGGAGCTGTTTTTT
J gene: TRBJ1-1; clone size: .; V gene: TRBV5-6; D gene: .; CDR3 protein: CASSLPGFGNTEAFF; CDR3 DNA: TGTGCCAGCAGTCTCCCGGGGTTTGGGAACACTGAAGCTTTCTTT
J gene: TRBJ2-7; clone size: .; V gene: TRBV29-1; D gene: .; CDR3 protein: CSVERPGGGSSYEQYF; CDR3 DNA: TGCAGCGTTGAGAGGCCAGGGGGAGGTAGCTCCTACGAGCAGTACTTC
J gene: TRBJ2-2; clone size: .; V gene: TRBV9; D gene: TRBD2; CDR3 protein: CASSVVGSGTHYTGELFF; CDR3 DNA: TGTGCCAGCAGCGTAGTCGGTAGCGGGACCCATTACACCGGGGAGCTGTTTTTT
J gene: TRBJ2-7; clone size: .; V gene: TRBV7-9; D gene: TRBD1; CDR3 protein: CASSSTGTGEHEQYF; CDR3 DNA: TGTGCCAGCAGCTCAACCGGGACAGGGGAGCACGAGCAGTACTTC
J gene: TRBJ2-5; clone size: .; V gene: TRBV19; D gene: TRBD1; CDR3 protein: CASSRGQSPQETQYF; CDR3 DNA: TGTGCCAGTAGTCGGGGACAGTCGCCTCAAGAGACCCAGTACTTC
J gene: TRBJ2-2; clone size: .; V gene: TRBV15; D gene: .; CDR3 protein: CATNRETGAGELFF; CDR3 DNA: TGTGCCACAAACAGGGAGACAGGCGCCGGGGAGCTGTTTTTT
J gene: TRBJ2-1; clone size: few; V gene: TRBV19; D gene: .; CDR3 protein: CASSRYNEQFF; CDR3 DNA: TGTGCCAGTAGTCGTTACAATGAGCAGTTCTTC
J gene: TRBJ2-3; clone size: .; V gene: TRBV7-9; D gene: TRBD1; CDR3 protein: CASSPDRGRDTQYF; CDR3 DNA: TGTGCCAGCAGCCCGGACAGGGGGCGAGATACGCAGTATTTT
J gene: TRBJ2-7; clone size: few; V gene: TRBV4-2; D gene: .; CDR3 protein: CASSHNTEDEQYF; CDR3 DNA: TGTGCCAGCAGCCACAATACTGAGGACGAGCAGTACTTC
J gene: TRBJ1-4; clone size: .; V gene: TRBV28; D gene: TRBD1; CDR3 protein: CASSLWGTGEEKLFF; CDR3 DNA: TGTGCCAGCAGTTTGTGGGGGACAGGGGAAGAAAAACTGTTTTTT
J gene: TRBJ2-7; clone size: .; V gene: TRBV6-5; D gene: .; CDR3 protein: CASSPRAGLRNEQYF; CDR3 DNA: TGTGCCAGCAGCCCCCGGGCAGGGTTGAGAAACGAGCAGTACTTC
J gene: TRBJ2-7; clone size: .; V gene: TRBV5-1; D gene: TRBD1; CDR3 protein: CASSLFRDRSSYEQYF; CDR3 DNA: TGCGCCAGCAGCTTGTTCCGGGACAGGAGCTCCTACGAGCAGTACTTC
J gene: TRBJ2-7; clone size: .; V gene: TRBV7-6; D gene: TRBD2; CDR3 protein: CASSLVAGGVAQYF; CDR3 DNA: TGTGCCAGCAGCTTAGTGGCGGGAGGGGTCGCGCAGTACTTC
J gene: TRBJ2-2; clone size: .; V gene: TRBV9; D gene: TRBD2; CDR3 protein: CASSASGGDRTGELFF; CDR3 DNA: TGTGCCAGCAGCGCTAGCGGGGGGGATCGGACCGGGGAGCTGTTTTTT
J gene: TRBJ2-3; clone size: .; V gene: TRBV11-2; D gene: .; CDR3 protein: CASSSYTDTQYF; CDR3 DNA: TGTGCCAGCAGCTCCTATACAGATACGCAGTATTTT
J gene: TRBJ1-2; clone size: .; V gene: TRBV19; D gene: .; CDR3 protein: CASSISRRYGYTF; CDR3 DNA: TGTGCCAGTAGTATAAGCCGGAGGTATGGCTACACCTTC
J gene: TRBJ1-5; clone size: .; V gene: TRBV18; D gene: .; CDR3 protein: CASSSSAAEDQPQHF; CDR3 DNA: TGTGCCAGCTCAAGTTCAGCCGCGGAGGATCAGCCCCAGCATTTT
J gene: TRBJ2-2; clone size: few; V gene: TRBV12-5; D gene: TRBD1; CDR3 protein: CASGAGQGDTGELFF; CDR3 DNA: TGTGCTAGTGGTGCCGGACAGGGCGACACCGGGGAGCTGTTTTTT
J gene: TRBJ2-5; clone size: .; V gene: TRBV10-3; D gene: TRBD2; CDR3 protein: CAISDSGGYQETQYF; CDR3 DNA: TGTGCCATCAGTGACAGCGGGGGGTACCAAGAGACCCAGTACTTC
J gene: TRBJ1-1; clone size: .; V gene: TRBV6-1; D gene: TRBD1; CDR3 protein: CASSDKWAGTGNTEAFF; CDR3 DNA: TGTGCCAGCAGTGACAAGTGGGCCGGGACAGGGAACACTGAAGCTTTCTTT
J gene: TRBJ1-2; clone size: few; V gene: TRBV28; D gene: .; CDR3 protein: CASRFVGTEDYHGYTF; CDR3 DNA: TGTGCCAGCAGATTCGTTGGGACGGAGGACTACCATGGCTACACCTTC
J gene: TRBJ2-3; clone size: .; V gene: TRBV7-9; D gene: .; CDR3 protein: CASSLDRAGVSTDTQYF; CDR3 DNA: TGTGCCAGCAGCTTAGATCGAGCAGGGGTTAGCACAGATACGCAGTATTTT
J gene: TRBJ1-6; clone size: .; V gene: TRBV12-3/TRBV12-4; D gene: .; CDR3 protein: CASSPGITLHF; CDR3 DNA: TGTGCCAGCAGCCCAGGGATTACCCTCCACTTT
J gene: TRBJ1-6; clone size: once; V gene: TRBV7-8; D gene: .; CDR3 protein: CASTNGGFTPPLHF; CDR3 DNA: TGTGCCAGCACTAACGGGGGTTTTACTCCACCCCTCCACTTT
J gene: TRBJ2-2; clone size: .; V gene: TRBV19; D gene: .; CDR3 protein: CASNSGGGTGELFF; CDR3 DNA: TGTGCCAGTAACTCAGGAGGTGGAACCGGGGAGCTGTTTTTT
J gene: TRBJ1-2; clone size: .; V gene: TRBV6-5; D gene: .; CDR3 protein: CASSLVRGYYGYTF; CDR3 DNA: TGTGCCAGCAGTTTGGTCAGGGGATACTATGGCTACACCTTC
J gene: TRBJ2-1; clone size: .; V gene: TRBV5-1; D gene: TRBD2; CDR3 protein: CASSLKLAGNNEQFF; CDR3 DNA: TGCGCCAGCAGCTTGAAACTAGCGGGGAACAATGAGCAGTTCTTC
J gene: TRBJ2-3; clone size: .; V gene: TRBV14; D gene: TRBD2; CDR3 protein: CASSQDAAGGLSVVDTQYF; CDR3 DNA: TGTGCCAGCAGCCAAGATGCGGCGGGGGGGCTTAGCGTCGTGGATACGCAGTATTTT
J gene: TRBJ1-2; clone size: once; V gene: TRBV5-1; D gene: TRBD1; CDR3 protein: CASSLRTGANYGYTF; CDR3 DNA: TGCGCCAGCAGCTTGAGGACAGGTGCTAACTATGGCTACACCTTC
J gene: TRBJ2-7; clone size: .; V gene: TRBV6-5; D gene: .; CDR3 protein: CASLAGQGGEQYF; CDR3 DNA: TGTGCCAGCTTGGCAGGGCAAGGTGGCGAGCAGTACTTC
J gene: TRBJ2-4; clone size: .; V gene: TRBV4-2; D gene: TRBD1; CDR3 protein: CASSQDPNGQGGAKNIQYF; CDR3 DNA: TGTGCCAGCAGCCAAGACCCGAATGGACAGGGTGGCGCCAAAAACATTCAGTACTTC
J gene: TRBJ2-5; clone size: .; V gene: TRBV18; D gene: .; CDR3 protein: CASSSPATGAGETQYF; CDR3 DNA: TGTGCCAGCTCATCTCCGGCAACAGGGGCGGGGGAGACCCAGTACTTC
J gene: TRBJ1-5; clone size: .; V gene: TRBV11-2; D gene: TRBD1; CDR3 protein: CASSFRDSGNQPQHF; CDR3 DNA: TGTGCCAGCAGCTTCCGGGACAGCGGCAATCAGCCCCAGCATTTT
J gene: TRBJ1-2; clone size: .; V gene: TRBV25-1; D gene: TRBD1; CDR3 protein: CASSRQGRGYTF; CDR3 DNA: TGTGCCAGTTCTAGACAGGGACGTGGCTACACCTTC
J gene: TRBJ1-1; clone size: .; V gene: TRBV27; D gene: .; CDR3 protein: CASSATRQYTEAFF; CDR3 DNA: TGTGCCAGCAGTGCTACCAGACAGTACACTGAAGCTTTCTTT
J gene: TRBJ2-2; clone size: .; V gene: TRBV19; D gene: .; CDR3 protein: CATLRGGSTGELFF; CDR3 DNA: TGTGCCACCTTAAGAGGGGGAAGCACCGGGGAGCTGTTTTTT
J gene: TRBJ2-7; clone size: few; V gene: TRBV4-3; D gene: .; CDR3 protein: CASCPGFEQYF; CDR3 DNA: TGCGCCAGCTGCCCCGGGTTTGAGCAGTACTTC
J gene: TRBJ2-7; clone size: .; V gene: TRBV16; D gene: TRBD1; CDR3 protein: CASSGTGGEQYF; CDR3 DNA: TGTGCCAGCAGCGGGACAGGGGGCGAGCAGTACTTC
J gene: TRBJ2-7; clone size: .; V gene: TRBV6-5; D gene: TRBD1; CDR3 protein: CASSYRQGVHEQYF; CDR3 DNA: TGTGCCAGCAGTTACCGACAGGGGGTCCACGAGCAGTACTTC
J gene: TRBJ1-1; clone size: .; V gene: TRBV4-1; D gene: .; CDR3 protein: CASSQAGALNTEAFF; CDR3 DNA: TGCGCCAGCAGCCAGGCGGGGGCGCTAAACACTGAAGCTTTCTTT
J gene: TRBJ2-6; clone size: .; V gene: TRBV28; D gene: TRBD1; CDR3 protein: CASNQGTGLPGANVLTF; CDR3 DNA: TGTGCCAGCAACCAAGGGACAGGACTCCCTGGGGCCAACGTCCTGACTTTC
J gene: TRBJ2-2; clone size: .; V gene: TRBV19; D gene: TRBD2; CDR3 protein: CASSTQRESGTGELFF; CDR3 DNA: TGTGCCAGTAGTACGCAGCGGGAGTCGGGCACCGGGGAGCTGTTTTTT
J gene: TRBJ2-1; clone size: .; V gene: TRBV5-1; D gene: TRBD2; CDR3 protein: CASSLTSGFYNEQFF; CDR3 DNA: TGCGCCAGCAGCTTGACTAGCGGTTTCTACAATGAGCAGTTCTTC
J gene: TRBJ2-7; clone size: .; V gene: TRBV6-2/TRBV6-3; D gene: TRBD1; CDR3 protein: CASTPLDRDFHEQYF; CDR3 DNA: TGTGCCAGCACCCCCCTAGACAGGGATTTTCACGAGCAGTACTTC
J gene: TRBJ2-2; clone size: few; V gene: TRBV24-1; D gene: .; CDR3 protein: CATSDWGRTGNTGELFF; CDR3 DNA: TGTGCCACCAGTGATTGGGGTAGAACAGGGAACACCGGGGAGCTGTTTTTT
J gene: TRBJ2-7; clone size: .; V gene: TRBV6-5; D gene: TRBD1; CDR3 protein: CASRTTGGRDTEQYF; CDR3 DNA: TGTGCCAGCAGGACGACAGGGGGCAGAGATACCGAGCAGTACTTC
J gene: TRBJ2-3; clone size: few; V gene: TRBV4-3; D gene: TRBD2; CDR3 protein: CASSLSSTSGRDTQYF; CDR3 DNA: TGCGCCAGCAGCCTGAGCTCGACTAGCGGGAGAGATACGCAGTATTTT